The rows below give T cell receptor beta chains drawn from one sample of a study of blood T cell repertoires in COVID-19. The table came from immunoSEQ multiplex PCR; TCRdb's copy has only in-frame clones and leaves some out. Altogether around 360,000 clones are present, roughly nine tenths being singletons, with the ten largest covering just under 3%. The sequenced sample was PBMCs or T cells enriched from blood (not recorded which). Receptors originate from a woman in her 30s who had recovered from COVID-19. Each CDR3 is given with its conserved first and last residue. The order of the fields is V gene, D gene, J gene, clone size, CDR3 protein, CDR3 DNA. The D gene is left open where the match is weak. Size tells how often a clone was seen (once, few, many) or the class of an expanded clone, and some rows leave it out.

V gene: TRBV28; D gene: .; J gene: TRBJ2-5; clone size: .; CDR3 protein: CASSFSRVQYF; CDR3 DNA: TGTGCCAGCAGTTTTTCCCGGGTCCAGTACTTC
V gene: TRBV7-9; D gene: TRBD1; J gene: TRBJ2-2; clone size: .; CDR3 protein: CASSSPGGTANTGELFF; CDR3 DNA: TGTGCCAGCAGCTCCCCTGGTGGGACAGCGAACACCGGGGAGCTGTTTTTT
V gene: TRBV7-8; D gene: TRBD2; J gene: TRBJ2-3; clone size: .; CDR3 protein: CASSLGLAGVTRADTQYF; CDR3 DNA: TGTGCCAGCAGCTTAGGACTAGCGGGAGTTACACGGGCAGATACGCAGTATTTT
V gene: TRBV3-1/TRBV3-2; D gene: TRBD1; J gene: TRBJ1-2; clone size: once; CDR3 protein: CASRLTGVYGYTF; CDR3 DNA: TGTGCCAGCAGACTTACAGGGGTCTATGGCTACACCTTC
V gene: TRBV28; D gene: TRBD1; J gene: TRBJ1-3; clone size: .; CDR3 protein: CASSITGDAGNTIYF; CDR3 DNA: TGTGCCAGCAGCATCACAGGGGATGCTGGAAACACCATATATTTT
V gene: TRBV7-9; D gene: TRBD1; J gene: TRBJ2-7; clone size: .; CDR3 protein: CASSPRGTGNLEQYF; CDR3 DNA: TGTGCCAGCAGCCCTAGGGGGACAGGGAACCTCGAGCAGTACTTC
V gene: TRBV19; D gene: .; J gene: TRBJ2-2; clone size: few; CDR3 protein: CASLLTITGELFF; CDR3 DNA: TGTGCCAGTCTTCTGACTATTACCGGGGAGCTGTTTTTT
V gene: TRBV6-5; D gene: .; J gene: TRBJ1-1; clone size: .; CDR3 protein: CASNSTDSYFTEAFF; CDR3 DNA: TGTGCCAGCAATTCCACAGACAGCTATTTCACTGAAGCTTTCTTT
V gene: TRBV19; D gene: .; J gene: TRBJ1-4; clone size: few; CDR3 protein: CASSISLATNEKLFF; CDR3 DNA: TGTGCCAGTAGTATCTCCCTCGCAACTAATGAAAAACTGTTTTTT
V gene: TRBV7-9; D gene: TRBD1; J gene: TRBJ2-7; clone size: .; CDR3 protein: CASSSGQVPTYEQYF; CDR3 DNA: TGTGCCAGCAGCTCTGGACAGGTGCCTACCTACGAGCAGTACTTC
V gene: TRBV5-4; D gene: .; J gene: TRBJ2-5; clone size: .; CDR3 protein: CASSLAETQYF; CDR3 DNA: TGTGCCAGCAGCTTGGCGGAGACCCAGTACTTC
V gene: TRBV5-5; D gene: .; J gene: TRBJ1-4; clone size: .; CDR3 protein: CASSFPGANEKLFF; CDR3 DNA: TGTGCCAGCAGCTTTCCGGGGGCTAATGAAAAACTGTTTTTT
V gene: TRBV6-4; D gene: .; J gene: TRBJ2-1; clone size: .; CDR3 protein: CASSPGELLDEQFF; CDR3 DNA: TGTGCCAGCAGTCCAGGGGAATTATTAGATGAGCAGTTCTTC
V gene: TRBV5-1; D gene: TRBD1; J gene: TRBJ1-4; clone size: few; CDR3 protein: CASSMDRPNEKLFF; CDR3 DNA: TGCGCCAGCAGCATGGACAGGCCTAATGAAAAACTGTTTTTT
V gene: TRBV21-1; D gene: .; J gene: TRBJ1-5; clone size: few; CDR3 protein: CASSKEGGQGGQPQHF; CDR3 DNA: TGTGCCAGCAGCAAAGAGGGAGGACAGGGGGGGCAGCCCCAGCATTTT
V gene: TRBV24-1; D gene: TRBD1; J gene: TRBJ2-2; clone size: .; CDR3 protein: CATSDLTGTVGTGELFF; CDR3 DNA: TGTGCCACCAGTGACTTGACCGGGACAGTGGGCACCGGGGAGCTGTTTTTT
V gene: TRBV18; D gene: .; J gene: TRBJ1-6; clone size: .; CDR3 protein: CASSPEGVGSPLHF; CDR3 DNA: TGTGCCAGCTCACCAGAAGGGGTTGGATCACCCCTCCACTTT
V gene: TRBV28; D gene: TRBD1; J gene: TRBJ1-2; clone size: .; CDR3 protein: CASRSQQGDYGYTF; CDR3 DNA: TGTGCCAGCAGGAGTCAACAGGGGGACTATGGCTACACCTTC
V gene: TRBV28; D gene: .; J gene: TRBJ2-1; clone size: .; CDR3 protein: CASSWRAANEQFF; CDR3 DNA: TGTGCCAGCAGTTGGCGGGCGGCCAATGAGCAGTTCTTC
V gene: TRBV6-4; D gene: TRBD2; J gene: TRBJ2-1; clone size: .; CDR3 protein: CASSEGLAGANEQFF; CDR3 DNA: TGTGCCAGCAGTGAAGGACTAGCGGGGGCTAATGAGCAGTTCTTC
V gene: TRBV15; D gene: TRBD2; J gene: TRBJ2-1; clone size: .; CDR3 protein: CATSRGTSASYNEQFF; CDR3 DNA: TGTGCCACCAGCAGAGGGACTAGCGCTTCCTACAATGAGCAGTTCTTC
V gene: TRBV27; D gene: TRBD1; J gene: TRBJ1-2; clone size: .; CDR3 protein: CASSLHQGQGYGYTF; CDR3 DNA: TGTGCCAGCAGTCTCCACCAGGGACAGGGCTATGGCTACACCTTC
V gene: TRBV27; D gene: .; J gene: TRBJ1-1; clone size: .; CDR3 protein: CASSFWGGVNTEAFF; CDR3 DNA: TGTGCCAGCAGTTTCTGGGGGGGCGTGAACACTGAAGCTTTCTTT
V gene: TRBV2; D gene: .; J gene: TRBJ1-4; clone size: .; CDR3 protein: CASNPLDRKDEKLFF; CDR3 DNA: TGTGCCAGCAATCCTTTGGACAGAAAGGACGAAAAACTGTTTTTT
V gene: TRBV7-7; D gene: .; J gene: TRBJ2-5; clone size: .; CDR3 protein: CASSLQGSTQETQYF; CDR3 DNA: TGTGCTAGCAGCTTGCAGGGGTCAACTCAAGAGACCCAGTACTTC
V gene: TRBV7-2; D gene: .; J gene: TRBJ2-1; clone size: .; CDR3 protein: CASSQAGGSSYNEQFF; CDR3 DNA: TGTGCCAGCAGTCAGGCAGGGGGGAGCTCCTACAATGAGCAGTTCTTC
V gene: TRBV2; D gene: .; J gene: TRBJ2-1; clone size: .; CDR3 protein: CASSDSSGSYNEQFF; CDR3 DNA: TGTGCCAGCAGTGATTCCAGCGGTTCCTACAATGAGCAGTTCTTC
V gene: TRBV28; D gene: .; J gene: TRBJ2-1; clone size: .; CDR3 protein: CASSSGDSYNEQFF; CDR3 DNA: TGTGCCAGCAGCTCCGGAGACTCCTACAATGAGCAGTTCTTC
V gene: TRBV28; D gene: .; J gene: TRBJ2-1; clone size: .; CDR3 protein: CASSLAETNYNEQFF; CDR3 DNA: TGTGCCAGCAGTTTGGCGGAAACTAACTACAATGAGCAGTTCTTC
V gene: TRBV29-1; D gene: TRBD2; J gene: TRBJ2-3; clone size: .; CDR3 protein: CSVEGALASGRDTQYF; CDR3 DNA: TGCAGCGTTGAAGGCGCCCTAGCTAGCGGGAGAGATACGCAGTATTTT
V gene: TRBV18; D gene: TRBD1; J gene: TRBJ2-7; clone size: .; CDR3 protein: CASSPPQGQGSYEQYF; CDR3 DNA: TGTGCCAGCTCACCACCGCAAGGACAGGGATCCTACGAGCAGTACTTC